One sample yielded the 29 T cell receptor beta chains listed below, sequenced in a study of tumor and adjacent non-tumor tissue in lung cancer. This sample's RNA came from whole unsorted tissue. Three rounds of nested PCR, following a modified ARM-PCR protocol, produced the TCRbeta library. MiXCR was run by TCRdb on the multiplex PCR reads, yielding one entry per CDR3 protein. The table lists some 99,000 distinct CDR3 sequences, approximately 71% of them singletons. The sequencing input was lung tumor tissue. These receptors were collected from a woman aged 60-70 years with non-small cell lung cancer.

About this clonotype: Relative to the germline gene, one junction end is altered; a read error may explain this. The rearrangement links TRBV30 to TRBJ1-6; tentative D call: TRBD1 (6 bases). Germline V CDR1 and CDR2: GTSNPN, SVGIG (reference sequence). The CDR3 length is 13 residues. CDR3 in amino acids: CAWSAQGGSPLRF. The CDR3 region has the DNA TGTGCCTGGAGTGCACAGGGAGGCTCACCCCTCCGCTTT.

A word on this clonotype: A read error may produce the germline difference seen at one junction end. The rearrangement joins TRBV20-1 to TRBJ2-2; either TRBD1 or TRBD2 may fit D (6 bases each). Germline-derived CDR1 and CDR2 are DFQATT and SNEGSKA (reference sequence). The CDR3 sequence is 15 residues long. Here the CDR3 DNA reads TGCAGTGCTAGACCCACAGGGCGGGACACCTGGGAGCTGTCTTTT. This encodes CSARPTGRDTWELSF.

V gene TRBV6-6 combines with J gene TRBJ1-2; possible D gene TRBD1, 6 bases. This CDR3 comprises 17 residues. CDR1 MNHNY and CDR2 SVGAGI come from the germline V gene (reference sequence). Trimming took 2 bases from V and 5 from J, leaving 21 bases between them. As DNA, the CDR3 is TGTGCCAGCAGTTACGGCAGGGGAAAACCTACCTTATATGGCTACACCTTC. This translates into CASSYGRGKPTLYGYTF.

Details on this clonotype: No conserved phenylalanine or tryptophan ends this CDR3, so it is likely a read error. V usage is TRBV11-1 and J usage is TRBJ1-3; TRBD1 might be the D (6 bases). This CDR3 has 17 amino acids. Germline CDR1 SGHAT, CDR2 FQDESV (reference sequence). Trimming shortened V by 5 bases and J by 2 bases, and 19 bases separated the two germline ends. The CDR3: CASSKNMGARTGNTIYI. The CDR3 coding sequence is TGTGCCAGCAGCAAGAACATGGGGGCCCGCACTGGAAACACCATATATATT.

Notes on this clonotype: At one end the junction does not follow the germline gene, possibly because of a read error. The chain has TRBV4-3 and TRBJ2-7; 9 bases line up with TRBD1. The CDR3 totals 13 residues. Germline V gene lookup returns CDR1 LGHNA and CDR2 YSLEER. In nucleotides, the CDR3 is TGCACCAGCAACCTTAGGACAGGGGACGAGCGGTATTTC. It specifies CTSNLRTGDERYF.

The CDR3 region is CANRLDSGRGTEAFF. Here the CDR3 DNA reads TGTGCCAATCGCTTAGATTCGGGGAGAGGCACTGAAGCTTTCTTT. The V and J genes are TRBV11-3 and TRBJ1-1; D call uncertain. The CDR3 contains 15 residues. Trimming stripped 10 bases from V and 4 bases from J, with 22 bases between. Germline lookup yields CDR1 SGHNT and CDR2 YENEEA.

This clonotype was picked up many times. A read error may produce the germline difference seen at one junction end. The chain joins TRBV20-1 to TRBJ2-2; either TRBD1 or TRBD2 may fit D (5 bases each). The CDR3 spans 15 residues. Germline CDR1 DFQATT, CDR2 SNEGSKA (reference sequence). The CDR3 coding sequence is TGCAGTGCCAGAGGGGCAGATACGAACACCGGGGAGCTGTTTTTT. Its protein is CSARGADTNTGELFF.

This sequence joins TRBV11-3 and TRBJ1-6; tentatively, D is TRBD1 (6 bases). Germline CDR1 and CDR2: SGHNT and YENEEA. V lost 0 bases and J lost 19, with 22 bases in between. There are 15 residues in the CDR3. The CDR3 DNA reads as TGTGCCAGCAGCTTAGAGGACAGATATAATTCACCGCCACACTTT. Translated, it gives CASSLEDRYNSPPHF.

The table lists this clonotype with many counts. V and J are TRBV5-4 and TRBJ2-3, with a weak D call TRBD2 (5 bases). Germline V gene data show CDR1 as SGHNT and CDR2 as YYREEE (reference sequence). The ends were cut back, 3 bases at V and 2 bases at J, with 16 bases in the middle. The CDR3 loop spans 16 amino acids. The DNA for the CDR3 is TGTGCCAGCAGCTCAGCGGTGGTACGAAACACAGATACGCAGTATTTT. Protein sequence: CASSSAVVRNTDTQYF. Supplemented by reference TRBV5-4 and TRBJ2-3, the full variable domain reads ETGVTQSPTHLIKTRGQQVTLRCSSQSGHNTVSWYQQALGQGPQFIFQYYREEENGRGNFPPRFSGLQFPNYSSELNVNALELDDSALYLCASSSAVVRNTDTQYFGPGTRLTVL.

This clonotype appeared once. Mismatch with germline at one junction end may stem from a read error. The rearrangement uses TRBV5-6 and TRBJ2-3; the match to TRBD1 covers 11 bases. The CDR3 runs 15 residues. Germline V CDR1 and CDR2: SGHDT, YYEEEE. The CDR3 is CTSSLTGTGGNTQYF. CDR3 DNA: TGTACCAGCAGCTTAACGGGGACAGGGGGAAATACGCAGTATTTT.

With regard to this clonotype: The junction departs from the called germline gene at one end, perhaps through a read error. The CDR3 DNA reads TGTGCCAGCAGCTTAGGGATAGGGGCCCATAATGAGCAGCTCTTC. Amino acids: CASSLGIGAHNEQLF. V and J are TRBV11-2 and TRBJ2-1, with D possibly TRBD1 on 5 matching bases. CDR3 length equals 15 residues. Germline values: CDR1 SGHAT, CDR2 FQNNGV.

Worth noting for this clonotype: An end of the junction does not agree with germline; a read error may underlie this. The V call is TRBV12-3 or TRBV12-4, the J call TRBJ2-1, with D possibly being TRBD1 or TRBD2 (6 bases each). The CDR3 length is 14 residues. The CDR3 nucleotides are TGTGCCAGCAGTACTAGGGGGGCCTACATTGAGCAGTTCTTC. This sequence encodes CASSTRGAYIEQFF.

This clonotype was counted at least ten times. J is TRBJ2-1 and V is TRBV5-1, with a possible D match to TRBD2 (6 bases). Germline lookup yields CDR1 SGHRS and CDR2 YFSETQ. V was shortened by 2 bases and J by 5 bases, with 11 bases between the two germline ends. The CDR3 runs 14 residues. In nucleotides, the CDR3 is TGCGCCAGCAGCTTAGGAGGGGTAAACAATGAGCAGTTCTTC. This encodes CASSLGGVNNEQFF. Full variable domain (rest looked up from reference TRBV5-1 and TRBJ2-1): KAGVTQTPRYLIKTRGQQVTLSCSPISGHRSVSWYQQTPGQGLQFLFEYFSETQRNKGNFPGRFSGRQFSNSRSEMNVSTLELGDSALYLCASSLGGVNNEQFFGPGTRLTVL.

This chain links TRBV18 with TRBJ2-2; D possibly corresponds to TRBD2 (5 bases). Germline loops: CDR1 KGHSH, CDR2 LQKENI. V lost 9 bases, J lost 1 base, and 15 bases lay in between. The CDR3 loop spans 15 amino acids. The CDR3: CASSNLRGNTGELFF. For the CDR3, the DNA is TGTGCCAGTTCAAACCTCCGGGGGAACACCGGGGAGCTGTTTTTT. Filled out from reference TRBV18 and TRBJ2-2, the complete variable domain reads NAGVMQNPRHLVRRRGQEARLRCSPMKGHSHVYWYRQLPEEGLKFMVYLQKENIIDESGMPKERFSAEFPKEGPSILRIQQVVRGDSAAYFCASSNLRGNTGELFFGEGSRLTVL.

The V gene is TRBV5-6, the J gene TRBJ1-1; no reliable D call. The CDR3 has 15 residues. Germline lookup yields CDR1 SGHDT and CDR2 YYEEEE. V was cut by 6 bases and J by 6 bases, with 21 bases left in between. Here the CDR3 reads CASTFRRRELSEAFF. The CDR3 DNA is TGTGCCAGCACGTTCAGGAGGAGGGAGTTATCTGAAGCTTTCTTT.

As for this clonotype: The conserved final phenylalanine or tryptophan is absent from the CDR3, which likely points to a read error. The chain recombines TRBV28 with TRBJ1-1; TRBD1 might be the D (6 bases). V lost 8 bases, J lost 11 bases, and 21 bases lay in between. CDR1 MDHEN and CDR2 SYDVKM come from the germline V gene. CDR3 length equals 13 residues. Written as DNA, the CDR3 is TGTGCCAGCGCCCCTCGTGGGGGCATTGAGGCTTTCCTT. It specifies CASAPRGGIEAFL.

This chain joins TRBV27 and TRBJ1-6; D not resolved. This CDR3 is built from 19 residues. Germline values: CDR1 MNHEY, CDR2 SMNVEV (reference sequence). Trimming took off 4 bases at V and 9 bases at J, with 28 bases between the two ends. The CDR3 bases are TGTGCCAGCAGTTCTATTTACTGGGGTGGGGATTCAGTTGGTTCACCCCTCCACTTT. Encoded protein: CASSSIYWGGDSVGSPLHF.

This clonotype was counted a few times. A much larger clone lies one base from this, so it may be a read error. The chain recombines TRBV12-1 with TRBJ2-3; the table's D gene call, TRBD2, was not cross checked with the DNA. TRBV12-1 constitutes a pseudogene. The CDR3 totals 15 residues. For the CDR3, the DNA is TGTGCCAGCAGCTTTGTTCGGGAGACGCCAGATACGCACTATTTT. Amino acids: CASSFVRETPDTHYF.

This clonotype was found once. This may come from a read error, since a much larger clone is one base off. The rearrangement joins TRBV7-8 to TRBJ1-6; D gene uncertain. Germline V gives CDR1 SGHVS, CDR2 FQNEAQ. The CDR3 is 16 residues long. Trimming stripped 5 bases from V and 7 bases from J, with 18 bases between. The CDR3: CASSLRRVSANSPLHF. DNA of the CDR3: TGTGCCAGCAGCCTACGCCGTGTCTCCGCAAATTCACCCCTCCACTTT.

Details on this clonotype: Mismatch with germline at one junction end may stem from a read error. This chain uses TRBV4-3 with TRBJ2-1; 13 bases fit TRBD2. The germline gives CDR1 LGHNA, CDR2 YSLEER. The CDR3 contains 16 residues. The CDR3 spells CARSQGTSGICNEQFF. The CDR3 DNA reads TGCGCCAGAAGCCAAGGGACTAGCGGGATTTGCAATGAGCAGTTCTTC.

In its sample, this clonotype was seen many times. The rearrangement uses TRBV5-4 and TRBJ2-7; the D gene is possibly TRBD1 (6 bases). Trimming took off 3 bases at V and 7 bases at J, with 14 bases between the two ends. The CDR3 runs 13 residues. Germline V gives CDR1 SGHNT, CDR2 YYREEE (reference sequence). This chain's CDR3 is CASSSTGLREQYF. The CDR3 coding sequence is TGTGCCAGCAGCTCTACAGGGTTGAGAGAGCAGTACTTC.

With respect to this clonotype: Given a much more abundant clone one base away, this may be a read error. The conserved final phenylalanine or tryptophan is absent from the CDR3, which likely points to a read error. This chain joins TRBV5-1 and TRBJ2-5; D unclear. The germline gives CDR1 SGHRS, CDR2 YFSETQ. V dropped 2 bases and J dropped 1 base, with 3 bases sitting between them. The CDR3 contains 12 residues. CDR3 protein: CASSLGQETQYI. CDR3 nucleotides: TGCGCCAGCAGCTTAGGCCAAGAGACCCAGTACATC.

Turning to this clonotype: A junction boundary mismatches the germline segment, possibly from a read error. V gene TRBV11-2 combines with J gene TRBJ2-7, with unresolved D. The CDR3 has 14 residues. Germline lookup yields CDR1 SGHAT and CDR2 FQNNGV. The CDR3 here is CASNFDSFRDEQYF. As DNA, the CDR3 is TGCGCCAGCAACTTTGACTCTTTTAGGGACGAGCAGTACTTC. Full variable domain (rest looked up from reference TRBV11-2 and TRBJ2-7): EAGVAQSPRYKIIEKRQSVAFWCNPISGHATLYWYQQILGQGPKLLIQFQNNGVVDDSQLPKDRFSAERLKGVDSTLKIQPAKLEDSAVYLCASNFDSFRDEQYFGPGTRLTVT.

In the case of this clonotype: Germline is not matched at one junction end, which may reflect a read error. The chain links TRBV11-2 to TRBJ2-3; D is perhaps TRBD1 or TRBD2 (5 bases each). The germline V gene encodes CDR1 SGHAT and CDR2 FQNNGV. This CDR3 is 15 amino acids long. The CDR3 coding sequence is TGTGCCAGGAGCGCCGCCGGGACGGCCACAGGTACGCAGTATTTT. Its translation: CARSAAGTATGTQYF.

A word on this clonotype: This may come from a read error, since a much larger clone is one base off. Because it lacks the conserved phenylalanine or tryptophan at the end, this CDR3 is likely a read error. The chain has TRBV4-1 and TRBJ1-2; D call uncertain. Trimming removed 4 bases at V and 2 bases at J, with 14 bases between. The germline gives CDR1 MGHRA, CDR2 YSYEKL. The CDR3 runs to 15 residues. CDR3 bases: TGCGCCAGCAGCCCACAAAGGCACTTGAACTATGGCTACACCTTA. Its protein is CASSPQRHLNYGYTL.

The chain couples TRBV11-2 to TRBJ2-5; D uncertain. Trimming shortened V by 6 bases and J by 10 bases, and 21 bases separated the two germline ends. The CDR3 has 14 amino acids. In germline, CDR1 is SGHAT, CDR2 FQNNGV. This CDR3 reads CASSSSGKTRHQYF. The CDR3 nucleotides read TGTGCCAGCAGTTCGTCAGGAAAGACGAGACACCAGTACTTC.

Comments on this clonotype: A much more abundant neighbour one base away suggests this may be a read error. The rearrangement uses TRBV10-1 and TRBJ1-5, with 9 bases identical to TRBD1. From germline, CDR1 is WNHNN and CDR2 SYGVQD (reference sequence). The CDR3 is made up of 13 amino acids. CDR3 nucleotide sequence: TGCGCCGGCAGTGAGGGGACAGGGCTTCCCCAGCATTTT. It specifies CAGSEGTGLPQHF.

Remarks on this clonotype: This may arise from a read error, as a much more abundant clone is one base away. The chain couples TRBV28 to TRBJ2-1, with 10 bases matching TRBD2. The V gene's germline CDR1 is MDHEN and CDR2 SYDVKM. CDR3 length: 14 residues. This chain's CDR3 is CASTLAGEYNEHFF. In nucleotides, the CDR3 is TGTGCCAGCACGCTAGCGGGGGAGTACAATGAGCACTTCTTC.

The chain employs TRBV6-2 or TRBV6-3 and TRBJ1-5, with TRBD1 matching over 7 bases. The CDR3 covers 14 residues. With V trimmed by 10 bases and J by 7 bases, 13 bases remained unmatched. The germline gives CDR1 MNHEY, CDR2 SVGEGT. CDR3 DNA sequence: TGTGCCAACAGGGGTGGGGGAAATGAGCAGCCCCAGCATTTT. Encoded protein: CANRGGGNEQPQHF.